Detailed here is one T cell receptor beta chain. The sample's time point: blood at routine non-recurrence follow-up after resection. Material for sequencing was whole RNA from tumor, nontumor lung or frozen PBMC, left unsorted. Trimming shortened V by 5 bases and J by 5 bases, and 14 bases separated the two germline ends. CDR1 is SGHTA, CDR2 FQGNSA, per germline. The CDR3 has 14 residues. The data were taken from a study of spatial heterogeneity in lung cancer. Across the whole study: When available, follow-up PBMC samples taken a median of around two years after resection were sequenced. Averaged across combinations, each unique TCR and UMI pairing appeared more than ten times in raw reads, which were uncorrected.

On each TCR cDNA molecule, a unique molecular identifier was present. Using its own MiXCR run on the 5' RACE reads, TCRdb lists one record per CDR3 protein. The sample carries approximately 56,000 distinct CDR3 sequences, under 8% recorded once. This clonotype was sampled from a female donor with early-stage non-small cell lung cancer. The specimen was PBMCs, collected at follow-up. The genes are TRBV7-2 and TRBJ2-3; D possibly corresponds to TRBD1 (5 bases). CDR3 region: CASSPSRVQDTQYF. CDR3 bases: TGTGCCAGCAGCCCCAGCAGGGTTCAAGATACGCAGTATTTT.